This T cell receptor (beta chain) was captured in a study of immune cell composition in non-small cell lung cancer. Study-level findings and limits: Around 80% of squamous and around 34% of adenocarcinoma cases had tumour-associated clones >0.5%. No significant correlation existed between pack-years smoked and tumour clonality. It was not proven that tumour-reactive clones equal dominant tumour-associated clones.

Clones were sequenced by immunoSEQ multiplex PCR, and TCRdb holds only the in-frame ones, with some missing. The sample has around 1,100 clones, approximately 78% seen once. The CDR3 covers 19 residues. Germline loops: CDR1 SGDLS, CDR2 YYNGEE. V lost 3 bases and J lost 4; bases outside the gene matches: 11. About this clone itself: Its antigen is not known.

Sequenced: lung tumor tissue. The TCR was taken from a human donor with non-small cell lung cancer. This sequence joins TRBV9 and TRBJ2-2; 14 nucleotides agree with TRBD2. The CDR3: CASSAINLGLAGGTGELFF. The CDR3 region has the DNA TGTGCCAGCAGCGCCATAAACCTAGGACTAGCGGGAGGCACCGGGGAGCTGTTTTTT.